This note documents a single T cell receptor beta chain sequence. This specimen comes from a study of blood T cell repertoires in COVID-19. On the study more broadly: The study drew acute and convalescent COVID-19 samples from the United States, Italy and Spain. PBMCs, B-cell-depleted T cells, or T cells provided the cDNA or gDNA that made up the material.

Original processing notes: Researchers report that nucleated cell counts were estimated from reference gene primer amplification. Some clones are missing from TCRdb's copy, which holds only in-frame ones; the method was immunoSEQ multiplex PCR. V, J and clone size are taken as reported in that table, and D and trimming were inferred from the DNA itself. The sample includes roughly 130,000 clones, 65% to 85% seen only once; the top ten take less than 9%. Enrolled during active infection, Seattle patients were then followed longitudinally. The CDR3 is 14 residues long. Germline loops: CDR1 SGHTA, CDR2 FQGNSA. The ends were cut back, 3 bases at V and 10 bases at J, with 13 bases in the middle.

This chain joins TRBV7-2 and TRBJ1-6; D call uncertain. The receptor was derived from a man aged 25-45 years with COVID-19, enrolled during active disease. Sequencing was done on a sample of peripheral blood. The CDR3 coding sequence is TGTGCCAGCAGCTTTCCCTCATACTACTCACCCCTCCACTTT. This gives the protein CASSFPSYYSPLHF.